This TCR beta chain was retrieved from a study of regulatory T cells in long-lasting Graves disease. As to time point: persistent/refractory GD, antithyroid drugs over 5 years with positive TRAb. The TCR library was prepared using RNA isolated from PBMCs. CDR3-region Arm-PCR and iRepertoire HTBI primers produced the TCR beta libraries. TCRdb independently ran MiXCR on the multiplex PCR reads; one entry per CDR3 protein. Here the sample spans about 470,000 distinct CDR3 sequences, roughly 20% being singletons. General study points: Newly diagnosed patients had higher TCR diversity than persistent Graves' patients did. The number of shared public clonotypes was higher in persistent patients (more than 2,500) than new patients (roughly 970).

The V gene lost 0 bases and the J gene lost 6 bases, with 9 bases spanning the gap. The CDR3 runs 14 residues. Germline values: CDR1 SGHRS, CDR2 YFSETQ. As concerns this clonotype: Its cognate antigen is unknown.

The sequence was collected from a female donor with Graves disease. The material sequenced was peripheral blood mononuclear cells (PBMCs), taken when the disease was refractory, from a patient treated with antithyroid drugs. J is TRBJ2-2 and V is TRBV5-1; D is possibly TRBD1 (6 bases). CDR3 amino acids: CASSLAQGSGELFF. The CDR3 DNA is TGCGCCAGCAGCTTGGCTCAGGGGTCCGGGGAGCTGTTTTTT.